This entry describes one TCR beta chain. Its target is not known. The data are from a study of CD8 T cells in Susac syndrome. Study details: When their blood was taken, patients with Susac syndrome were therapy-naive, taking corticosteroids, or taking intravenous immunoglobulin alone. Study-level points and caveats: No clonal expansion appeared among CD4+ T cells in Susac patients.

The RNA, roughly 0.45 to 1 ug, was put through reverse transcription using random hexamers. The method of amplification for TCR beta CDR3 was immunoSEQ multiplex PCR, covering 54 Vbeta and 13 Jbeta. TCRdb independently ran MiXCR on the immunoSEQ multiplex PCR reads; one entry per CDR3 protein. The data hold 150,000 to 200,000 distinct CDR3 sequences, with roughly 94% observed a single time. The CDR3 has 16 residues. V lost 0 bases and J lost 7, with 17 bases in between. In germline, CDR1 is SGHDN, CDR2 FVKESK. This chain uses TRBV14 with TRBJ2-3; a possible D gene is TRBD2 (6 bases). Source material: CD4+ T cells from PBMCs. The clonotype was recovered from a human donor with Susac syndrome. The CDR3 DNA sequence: TGTGCCAGCAGCCAAGATTTGGGACTGGGAGGATATACGCAGTATTTT. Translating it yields CASSQDLGLGGYTQYF. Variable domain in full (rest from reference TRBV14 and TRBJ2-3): EAGVTQFPSHSVIEKGQTVTLRCDPISGHDNLYWYRRVMGKEIKFLLHFVKESKQDESGMPNNRFLAERTGGTYSTLKVQPAELEDSGVYFCASSQDLGLGGYTQYFGPGTRLTVL.